Presented here are 25 T cell receptor beta chains from one specimen sequenced in a study of blood T cells in healthy people across ages. A sample-barcoded 5' primer and a J-beta primer mix were used in a second PCR of about 6 to 12 cycles. TCRdb processed the 5' RACE reads anew with MiXCR; each CDR3 protein has one entry. Of 1,500,000 or so distinct CDR3 sequences detected, roughly 60% appear once; the ten largest clones hold about 6.3%. What was sequenced was blood. The receptors shown here come from a young man in good health.

This rearrangement joins TRBV16 to TRBJ1-1; D call uncertain. The germline gives CDR1 KGHSY, CDR2 FQNENV. The CDR3 runs to 13 residues. V lost 6 bases, J lost 4 bases, and 12 bases lay in between. The CDR3 reads CASSDGAATEAFF. CDR3 in DNA: TGTGCCAGCAGTGACGGAGCCGCCACTGAAGCTTTCTTT.

V and J are TRBV29-1 and TRBJ2-7; TRBD2 aligns across 8 bases. Germline lookup yields CDR1 SQVTM and CDR2 ANQGSEA. The CDR3 is made up of 15 amino acids. V lost 7 bases and J lost 0; bases outside the gene matches: 11. The CDR3 spells CSASGGEAPSYEQYF. CDR3 DNA sequence: TGCAGCGCATCGGGGGGGGAGGCCCCCTCCTACGAGCAGTACTTC.

The rearrangement uses TRBV2 and TRBJ2-1; 10 nucleotides match TRBD1. With 9 bases clipped from V and 7 bases from J, the junction kept 9 bases outside the gene matches. Looked up from germline, CDR1 is SNHLY and CDR2 is FYNNEI. The CDR3 sequence is 14 residues long. The CDR3: CASRYGTGENEQFF. CDR3 nucleotide sequence: TGTGCCAGTCGGTACGGGACAGGGGAAAATGAGCAGTTCTTC. Using reference TRBV2 and TRBJ2-1 for the parts outside the CDR3, the full variable domain is EPEVTQTPSHQVTQMGQEVILRCVPISNHLYFYWYRQILGQKVEFLVSFYNNEISEKSEIFDDQFSVERPDGSNFTLKIRSTKLEDSAMYFCASRYGTGENEQFFGPGTRLTVL.

There are a few counts of this clonotype. V and J are TRBV29-1 and TRBJ2-1, with 7 positions matching TRBD1. The V gene end was trimmed by 4 bases and the J gene end by 11 bases; junction bases not matched to a gene: 8. The CDR3 is made up of 12 amino acids. Per germline, CDR1 SQVTM and CDR2 ANQGSEA. CDR3 loop: CSVAQTGWQQFF. CDR3 bases: TGCAGCGTTGCTCAGACAGGGTGGCAGCAGTTCTTC.

This sequence joins TRBV20-1 and TRBJ2-7; unclear D gene. V lost 0 bases and J 3 bases, leaving 9 bases between the germline ends. Germline V gene lookup returns CDR1 DFQATT and CDR2 SNEGSKA (reference sequence). The CDR3 totals 13 residues. The CDR3 DNA is TGCAGTGCTAGAGATAGAAGGGACTACGAGCAGTACTTC. This codes for CSARDRRDYEQYF.

The chain combines TRBV6-6 with TRBJ2-3, with a weak D call TRBD1 (6 bases). The CDR3 loop spans 17 amino acids. CDR1 is MNHNY, CDR2 SVGAGI, per germline (reference sequence). V gave up 8 bases and J gave up 2 bases, with 23 bases separating them. CDR3 loop: CASGRGLVLKDTDTQYF. The CDR3 DNA reads as TGTGCCAGCGGAAGGGGGTTAGTATTAAAAGACACAGATACGCAGTATTTT.

The chain has TRBV28 and TRBJ2-7, with a tentative D call TRBD1 (6 bases). Trimming left V 6 bases short and J 2 bases short, with 17 bases between. This CDR3 has 15 residues. Per germline, CDR1 MDHEN and CDR2 SYDVKM. The CDR3 sequence is CASRSRGGWPYEQYF. In DNA form, the CDR3 reads TGTGCCAGCAGAAGCAGGGGTGGCTGGCCCTACGAGCAGTACTTC.

This clonotype has a handful of counts. This chain joins TRBV20-1 and TRBJ2-5; 9 bases are shared with TRBD1. TRBJ2-7 matches the DNA end more closely, so the J call is doubtful. This CDR3 has 12 amino acids. CDR1 and CDR2 (germline): DFQATT, SNEGSKA (reference sequence). The CDR3 spells CSADRGRDEQYF. The DNA for the CDR3 is TGCAGTGCTGACAGGGGGAGGGACGAGCAGTACTTC.

The J gene is TRBJ2-3, the V gene TRBV29-1; D uncertain. Deletions cut 1 base from V and 2 bases from J, with 10 bases between. Germline V lookup: CDR1 SQVTM, CDR2 ANQGSEA. This CDR3 has 14 amino acids. CDR3 amino acids: CSVEGVPDTDTQYF. The CDR3 nucleotides are TGCAGCGTTGAAGGGGTGCCTGACACAGATACGCAGTATTTT.

The rearrangement links TRBV10-3 to TRBJ1-3; D perhaps matches TRBD1 (5 bases). Between the trimmed V and J ends, which lost 0 bases and 4 bases, there was a span of 22 bases. This CDR3 is 19 amino acids long. From germline, CDR1 is ENHRY and CDR2 SYGVKD. For the CDR3, the DNA is TGTGCCATCAGTGAGTCTAAGGGAGGAGGGGAATCCTTCGGAAACACCATATATTTT. It codes for CAISESKGGGESFGNTIYF.

V usage is TRBV12-3 or TRBV12-4 and J usage is TRBJ2-7, with 9 bases matching TRBD2. Trimming took 3 bases from V and 5 from J; bases not matched to a gene: 5. The CDR3 runs 14 residues. The CDR3 is CASSFEAGGHEQYF. In DNA form, the CDR3 reads TGTGCCAGCAGTTTCGAAGCGGGGGGCCACGAGCAGTACTTC.

The V and J genes are TRBV4-2 and TRBJ2-1; 12 bases fit TRBD2. With 0 bases clipped from V and 12 bases from J, the junction kept 3 bases outside the gene matches. The germline V gene encodes CDR1 LGHNA and CDR2 YNFKEQ. This CDR3 contains 14 residues. The CDR3 DNA is TGTGCCAGCAGCCAAGAGGCTAGCGGGGGGGCGCAGTTCTTC. Translation gives CASSQEASGGAQFF.

This clonotype was counted a few times. J is TRBJ2-4 and V is TRBV18; D gene ambiguous. The better agreement between TRBJ2-7 and the DNA end casts doubt on the J call. The CDR3 is 12 amino acids. Germline V gene data show CDR1 as KGHSH and CDR2 as LQKENI. The CDR3 loop is CASSPRADEQYF. In DNA form, the CDR3 reads TGTGCCAGCTCACCACGGGCAGACGAGCAGTACTTC.

The gene calls are TRBV20-1 and TRBJ2-7, with 8 bases identical to TRBD1. V was pared by 6 bases and J by 5 bases, with 3 bases of the junction left unmatched. The CDR3 is made up of 11 amino acids. Germline V gives CDR1 DFQATT, CDR2 SNEGSKA (reference sequence). The CDR3 is CSADRGHEQYF. The CDR3 DNA reads as TGCAGTGCCGACAGGGGTCACGAGCAGTACTTC.

The chain links TRBV18 to TRBJ2-7; 8 bases align to TRBD1. The J call may be faulty, since TRBJ2-5 better matches the DNA end. The CDR3 is 17 residues long. The germline V gene has CDR1 KGHSH and CDR2 LQKENI. The CDR3: CASSPLRQGIIGETQYF. CDR3 bases: TGTGCCAGCTCACCACTGCGACAGGGGATTATTGGAGAGACCCAGTACTTC.

The rearrangement links TRBV6-6 to TRBJ1-1; 9 bases match TRBD1. Looked up from germline, CDR1 is MNHNY and CDR2 is SVGAGI (reference sequence). V trimming: 2 bases; J trimming: 1 base; junction bases outside the gene matches: 5. This CDR3 spans 16 amino acids. In nucleotides, the CDR3 is TGTGCCAGCAGTTACCCGGGGACAGGGCGGAACACTGAAGCTTTCTTT. It yields the protein CASSYPGTGRNTEAFF.

The chain couples TRBV11-2 to TRBJ1-2, with TRBD1 identical over 8 bases. The V gene's germline CDR1 is SGHAT and CDR2 FQNNGV. The CDR3 has 13 amino acids. Germline trimming cut 5 bases from V and 5 bases from J; bases unmatched to any gene: 4. CDR3 sequence (DNA): TGTGCCAGCAGCGTGGGACAGGCTTATGGCTACACCTTC. Its protein product is CASSVGQAYGYTF.

This clonotype has just a few counts. The chain links TRBV7-6 to TRBJ1-5; a possible D gene is TRBD1 (6 bases). The CDR3 is 14 amino acids. Trimming took off 5 bases at V and 5 bases at J, with 13 bases between the two ends. Germline lookup yields CDR1 SGHVS and CDR2 FNYEAQ. The CDR3 loop reads CASSPLAGDQPQHF. The CDR3 bases are TGTGCCAGCAGCCCCTTAGCAGGGGATCAGCCCCAGCATTTT.

The chain links TRBV6-2 or TRBV6-3 to TRBJ2-4, with a possible D match to TRBD2 (6 bases). This CDR3 has 15 residues. Germline V gives CDR1 MNHEY, CDR2 SVGEGT. Between the trimmed V and J ends, which lost 8 bases and 0 bases, there was a span of 14 bases. CDR3 loop: CASGGLLLAKNIQYF. CDR3 coding DNA: TGTGCCAGCGGGGGACTGCTACTAGCCAAAAACATTCAGTACTTC.

The chain is built from TRBV20-1 and TRBJ2-2, with D possibly being TRBD1 or TRBD2 (5 bases each). Trimming took 4 bases from V and 3 from J, leaving 12 bases between them. The germline V gene has CDR1 DFQATT and CDR2 SNEGSKA (reference sequence). This CDR3 comprises 14 residues. CDR3 nucleotides: TGCAGTGCTAAGGGACCCACTTACACCGGGGAGCTGTTTTTT. The encoded protein is CSAKGPTYTGELFF.

V is TRBV29-1 and J is TRBJ2-5; maybe TRBD1 (5 bases). The CDR3 contains 12 residues. Germline V gene data show CDR1 as SQVTM and CDR2 as ANQGSEA. The germline V and J ends were trimmed by 3 bases and 4 bases, with 9 bases remaining between them. CDR3 DNA: TGCAGCGTTGAGTGGCAGGGAGAGACCCAGTACTTC. It yields the protein CSVEWQGETQYF. The whole variable domain, remainder taken from reference TRBV29-1 and TRBJ2-5, is SAVISQKPSRDICQRGTSLTIQCQVDSQVTMMFWYRQQPGQSLTLIATANQGSEATYESGFVIDKFPISRPNLTFSTLTVSNMSPEDSSIYLCSVEWQGETQYFGPGTRLLVL.

The chain joins TRBV15 to TRBJ1-2; 8 nucleotides line up with TRBD1. Trimming took 0 bases from V and 4 from J; bases not matched to a gene: 4. This CDR3 is 15 amino acids long. CDR1 and CDR2 (germline): LNHNV, YYDKDF (reference sequence). In DNA, the CDR3 is TGTGCCACCAGCAGAGATCGGGGGACAGGCTATGGCTACACCTTC. Residues: CATSRDRGTGYGYTF.

Concerning this clonotype: At one end the junction does not follow the germline gene, possibly because of a read error. The V and J genes are TRBV14 and TRBJ2-7; no definite D call. Germline V CDR1 and CDR2: SGHDN, FVKESK. This CDR3 contains 11 residues. The CDR3 reads CARSHSERQYF. The CDR3 bases are TGTGCCCGCAGCCATTCTGAGAGGCAGTACTTC.

The chain employs TRBV27 and TRBJ2-3; D not certain. The CDR3 is 12 residues long. Germline loops: CDR1 MNHEY, CDR2 SMNVEV (reference sequence). Deletions cut 3 bases from V and 4 bases from J, with 5 bases between. Here the CDR3 reads CASSFLSDTQYF. The CDR3 coding sequence is TGTGCCAGCAGTTTTCTCTCAGATACGCAGTATTTT.

The rearrangement joins TRBV7-2 to TRBJ2-7; 9 nucleotides agree with TRBD2. The CDR3 contains 12 residues. Germline V gene lookup returns CDR1 SGHTA and CDR2 FQGNSA. The J segment lost 4 bases and the V segment lost 6 bases, leaving 1 base of the junction unmatched. The CDR3 region is CASSSGRYEQYF. CDR3 nucleotide sequence: TGTGCCAGCAGTAGCGGGAGATACGAGCAGTACTTC.